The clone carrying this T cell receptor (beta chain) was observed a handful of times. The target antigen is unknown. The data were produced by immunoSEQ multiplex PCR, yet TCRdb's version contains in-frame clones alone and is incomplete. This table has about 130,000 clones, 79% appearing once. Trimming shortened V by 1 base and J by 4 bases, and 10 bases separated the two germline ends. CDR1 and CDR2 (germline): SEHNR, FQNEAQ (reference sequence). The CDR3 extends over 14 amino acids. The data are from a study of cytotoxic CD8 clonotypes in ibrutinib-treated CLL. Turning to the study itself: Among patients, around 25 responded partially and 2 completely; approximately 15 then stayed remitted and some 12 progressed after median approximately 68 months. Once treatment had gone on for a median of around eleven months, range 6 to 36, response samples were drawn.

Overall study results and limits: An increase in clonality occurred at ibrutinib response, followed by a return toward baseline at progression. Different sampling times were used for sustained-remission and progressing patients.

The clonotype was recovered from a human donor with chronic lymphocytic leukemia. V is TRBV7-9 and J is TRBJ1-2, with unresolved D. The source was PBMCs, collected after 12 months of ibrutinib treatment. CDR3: CASSLVGSSYGYTF. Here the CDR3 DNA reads TGTGCCAGCAGCTTAGTGGGCTCCAGCTATGGCTACACCTTC. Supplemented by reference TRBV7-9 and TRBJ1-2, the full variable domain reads DTGVSQNPRHKITKRGQNVTFRCDPISEHNRLYWYRQTLGQGPEFLTYFQNEAQLEKSRLLSDRFSAERPKGSFSTLEIQRTEQGDSAMYLCASSLVGSSYGYTFGSGTRLTVV.